The 22 T cell receptor beta chains below all came from one sample that was sequenced in a study of metastatic and nonmetastatic thyroid tumors. The entire patient cohort was treatment-naive prior to thyroid surgery. TCRdb re-processed the PCR reads through MiXCR. Here the sample spans roughly 75,000 clones, around 13% being singletons. The sample comprised tumor tissue. Source of these receptors: a female donor with papillary thyroid cancer or a benign thyroid nodule (not recorded which). Some clones in this sample may be carry-over from other donors' samples.

This clone was observed many times. The rearrangement links TRBV19 to TRBJ2-1; 12 bases align to TRBD2. The CDR3 has 15 amino acids. The junction had 5 bases not matched to a gene; V was cut back by 4 bases and J by 7 bases. Looked up from germline, CDR1 is LNHDA and CDR2 is SQIVND (reference sequence). For the CDR3, the DNA is TGTGCCAGTAGTACGACTAGCGGGAGAGTAAATGAGCAGTTCTTC. This encodes CASSTTSGRVNEQFF.

This clone has ten or more counts. V usage is TRBV11-3 and J usage is TRBJ1-1; 7 bases match TRBD1. The CDR3 extends over 14 amino acids. With V trimmed by 5 bases and J by 4 bases, 7 bases remained unmatched. From germline, CDR1 is SGHNT and CDR2 YENEEA. This CDR3 reads CASSEIRGSTEAFF. The CDR3 coding sequence is TGTGCCAGCAGCGAGATCAGGGGGTCCACTGAAGCTTTCTTT.

This clone was recorded at least ten times. The genes are TRBV4-1 and TRBJ2-7, with 10 bases fitting TRBD1. The trim removed 0 bases at V and 2 bases at J, leaving 4 bases unmatched. Germline CDR1 MGHRA, CDR2 YSYEKL. The length of the CDR3 is 16 residues. The CDR3 DNA is TGCGCCAGCAGCCAAGACGGGACAGGGGACCCCTACGAGCAGTACTTC. Its translation: CASSQDGTGDPYEQYF.

This clone came up many times. Other DNA sequences within the sample encode an identical CDR3. The chain links TRBV12-3 or TRBV12-4 to TRBJ2-7; 7 positions agree with TRBD2. CDR3 size: 15 residues. V lost 4 bases to trimming and J lost 0 bases; unmatched junction nucleotides: 6. The CDR3 DNA reads as TGTGCCAGCAGTTCGGAATGGGGGGGCTCCTACGAGCAGTACTTC. Translating it yields CASSSEWGGSYEQYF.

This clone was seen more than once but under ten times. The V call is TRBV27, the J call TRBJ2-7; the D gene is possibly TRBD2 (6 bases). CDR3 length: 16 amino acids. V was shortened by 3 bases and J by 3 bases, with 18 bases between the two germline ends. Germline CDR1 and CDR2: MNHEY and SMNVEV (reference sequence). The CDR3 protein is CASSLGTAGPHYEQYF. CDR3 nucleotide sequence: TGTGCCAGCAGTTTGGGGACTGCCGGGCCCCACTACGAGCAGTACTTC.

On this clone itself: A read error may explain this, as a much larger clone is one base away. The chain combines TRBV28 with TRBJ2-3; no firm D call. The CDR3 has 15 amino acids. Germline V gene sequence: CDR1 MDHEN, CDR2 SYDVKM. CDR3 protein: CASSLDVTATDKQYF. The CDR3 coding sequence is TGTGCCAGCAGTTTAGATGTAACAGCAACAGATAAGCAGTATTTT.

Points on this clone: Different DNA sequences within this sample yield the same CDR3. The J gene is TRBJ2-2, the V gene TRBV7-9; D ambiguous. Germline V gene lookup returns CDR1 SEHNR and CDR2 FQNEAQ (reference sequence). The CDR3 totals 14 residues. The germline V and J ends were trimmed by 5 bases and 8 bases, with 15 bases remaining between them. The CDR3 DNA is TGTGCCAGCAGCCTGACCGGGCCCTTGGGGGAGCTGTTTTTT. This translates into CASSLTGPLGELFF.

This clone was seen more than once but under ten times. Since a much larger clone is just one base distant, this may be a read error. The genes are TRBV20-1 and TRBJ2-6; 8 bases are shared with TRBD1. This CDR3 is 16 amino acids long. The germline gives CDR1 DFQATT, CDR2 SNEGSKA (reference sequence). The CDR3 loop reads CSARGDRTSGVNVLTF. The CDR3 DNA is TGCAGTGCTAGAGGGGACAGGACCTCTGGGGTCAACGTCCTGACTTTC.

Concerning this clone: This may be a read error, as it is one base from a much larger clone. The rearrangement links TRBV6-4 to TRBJ2-2; D gene uncertain. The CDR3 is 13 residues long. Trimming left V 2 bases short and J 3 bases short, with 4 bases between. Germline assignment: CDR1 MRHNA and CDR2 SNTAGT. DNA of the CDR3: TGTGCCAGCAGTGACATGGACACCGGGGAGCTGTTTTTT. As protein: CASSDMDTGELFF.

Concerning this clone: Relative to the germline gene, one junction end is altered; a read error may explain this. The chain recombines TRBV5-1 with TRBJ1-1; D is uncertain. The CDR3 loop spans 14 amino acids. Germline-derived CDR1 and CDR2 are SGHRS and YFSETQ. Here the CDR3 reads CASSLVGANTEDFF. CDR3 in DNA: TGCGCCAGCAGCTTGGTGGGAGCCAACACTGAAGATTTCTTT. The complete variable domain, with remaining parts taken from reference TRBV5-1 and TRBJ1-1, reads KAGVTQTPRYLIKTRGQQVTLSCSPISGHRSVSWYQQTPGQGLQFLFEYFSETQRNKGNFPGRFSGRQFSNSRSEMNVSTLELGDSALYLCASSLVGANTEDFFGQGTRLTVV.

The sample holds many counts of this clone. The chain is built from TRBV6-1 and TRBJ2-3; 10 bases fit TRBD1. The V gene's germline CDR1 is MNHNS and CDR2 SASEGT. The CDR3 sequence is 15 residues long. V lost 6 bases, J lost 1 base, and 4 bases stayed unmatched. This CDR3 reads CASSPGTGGTDTQYF. The CDR3 coding sequence is TGTGCCAGCAGCCCCGGGACAGGGGGCACAGATACGCAGTATTTT.

Worth noting for this clone: This clone may be a read error of a much larger clone one base away. J is TRBJ2-3 and V is TRBV7-2; a weak D match, TRBD2 (6 bases). Germline CDR1 is SGHTA and CDR2 is FQGNSA. This CDR3 contains 15 residues. Here the CDR3 DNA reads TGTGCCAGCATCTTAGGCGGGACTAGCACAGATACGCAGTATTTT. Its protein is CASILGGTSTDTQYF. Supplemented by reference TRBV7-2 and TRBJ2-3, the full variable domain reads GAGVSQSPSNKVTEKGKDVELRCDPISGHTALYWYRQSLGQGLEFLIYFQGNSAPDKSGLPSDRFSAERTGGSVSTLTIQRTQQEDSAVYLCASILGGTSTDTQYFGPGTRLTVL.

This clone has just a few counts. The chain combines TRBV18 with TRBJ2-2, with D possibly matching TRBD1 (5 bases). The CDR3 extends over 15 amino acids. V gave up 3 bases and J gave up 1 base, with 9 bases separating them. Germline CDR1 and CDR2: KGHSH and LQKENI. The CDR3 is CASSPGQMNTGELFF. CDR3 DNA: TGTGCCAGCTCACCGGGGCAGATGAACACCGGGGAGCTGTTTTTT.

This clone showed up many times. The genes are TRBV12-3 or TRBV12-4 and TRBJ2-1; D perhaps matches TRBD2 (6 bases). This CDR3 spans 16 amino acids. V was pared by 6 bases and J by 0 bases, with 15 bases between. CDR3 region: CASRRKGGSSYNEQFF. Here the CDR3 DNA reads TGTGCCAGCAGACGCAAGGGAGGTAGCTCCTACAATGAGCAGTTCTTC.

This clone was recorded at least ten times. J is TRBJ2-7 and V is TRBV6-1; tentative D call: TRBD1 (6 bases). V was cut by 5 bases and J by 0 bases, with 17 bases left in between. CDR3 length equals 16 residues. Per germline, CDR1 MNHNS and CDR2 SASEGT. CDR3 residues: CASSLFAGQHSYEQYF. CDR3 coding DNA: TGTGCCAGCAGTCTATTCGCCGGACAGCACTCCTACGAGCAGTACTTC.

This clone appeared many times. This chain connects TRBV6-5 to TRBJ2-3; D may be TRBD1 (6 bases). This CDR3 region has 14 residues. The germline CDR1 and CDR2 sequences are MNHEY and SVGAGI. The V gene lost 1 base and the J gene lost 2 bases, with 7 bases spanning the gap. The DNA of the CDR3 is TGTGCCAGCAGTTACTGGGACAACACAGATACGCAGTATTTT. Residues: CASSYWDNTDTQYF.

This clone was picked up many times. The chain couples TRBV27 to TRBJ2-1, with a weak D call TRBD2 (6 bases). The ends were cut back, 8 bases at V and 15 bases at J, with 32 bases in the middle. This CDR3 is 16 amino acids long. Germline lookup yields CDR1 MNHEY and CDR2 SMNVEV (reference sequence). The DNA for the CDR3 is TGTGCCAGCCTATCCGCAGCGGGCCGGTACGTACCGACCCCGTTCTTC. Amino acid sequence: CASLSAAGRYVPTPFF.

This clone was detected many times. The chain joins TRBV6-1 to TRBJ2-3; the D call may be TRBD1 or TRBD2 (5 bases each). In germline, CDR1 is MNHNS, CDR2 SASEGT. The CDR3 totals 14 residues. Trimming cost V 6 bases and J 6 bases, with 16 bases left between them. CDR3 sequence reads: CASRPGISGDTQYF. The CDR3 nucleotides read TGTGCCAGCAGACCGGGAATCTCAGGGGATACGCAGTATTTT.

This clone was observed at least ten times. This sequence joins TRBV20-1 and TRBJ1-1; 7 nucleotides line up with TRBD1. With 5 bases clipped from V and 6 bases from J, the junction kept 15 bases outside the gene matches. The CDR3 loop spans 15 amino acids. CDR1 is DFQATT and CDR2 is SNEGSKA in the germline V gene (reference sequence). The CDR3 coding sequence is TGCAGTGCTGGGGGAACAGGGGCCGGAGGCTCTGAAGCTTTCTTT. Residues: CSAGGTGAGGSEAFF.

This clone was recorded many times. The rearrangement uses TRBV5-6 and TRBJ2-7, with unresolved D. Germline CDR1 reads SGHDT; CDR2 reads YYEEEE. The CDR3 loop spans 12 amino acids. V lost 7 bases, J lost 1 base, and 9 bases lay in between. CDR3 nucleotide sequence: TGTGCCAGCTCCAGCCTTTCCTACGAGCAGTACTTC. Its translation: CASSSLSYEQYF.

Comment on this clone: Given a much more abundant clone one base away, this may be a read error. Other DNA sequences in the sample encode the same CDR3. The V and J genes are TRBV29-1 and TRBJ1-2, with D possibly matching TRBD1 (6 bases). Germline V gene lookup returns CDR1 SQVTM and CDR2 ANQGSEA. The CDR3 length is 14 residues. The chain's CDR3 is CSVVGSGGLYGYTF. For the CDR3, the DNA is TGCAGCGTTGTCGGCAGTGGGGGGCTTTATGGCTACACATTC.

Only a few counts were recorded for this clone. Given a much more abundant clone one base away, this may be a read error. The gene calls are TRBV28 and TRBJ1-5, with 9 bases that match TRBD1. This CDR3 region has 18 residues. V was clipped by 3 bases and J by 3 bases; unmatched bases: 12. Germline values: CDR1 MDHEN, CDR2 SYDVKM. The CDR3, as DNA: TGTGCCAGCAGTTTCCTGGACAGGGGAGTCTTTATCAATCAGCCCCAGCATTTT. This sequence encodes CASSFLDRGVFINQPQHF.